This TCR beta chain was sequenced during a study of blood T cell repertoires in COVID-19 (TCRdb year 2020). For the wider study: The collaborator samples originated in the United States, Italy and Spain and spanned the acute and convalescent phases of COVID-19. The material from the prospective study consisted of cDNA or gDNA derived from T cells, B-cell-depleted T cells, or PBMCs. The dataset comprised deeply sampled blood TCRbeta repertoires from subjects exposed to, actively infected with, or recovered from COVID-19. Nearly every sample came with metadata listing a de-identified subject ID, COVID-19 status, age in years and sex. HLA class I and class II types, where available, came from metadata supplied by the sample provider rather than from assay-based typing. The repertoires were released in a freely available public database meant as a resource for research on the immune response to SARS-CoV-2. The samples were drawn from the first 160 participants of the ongoing ImmuneRACE study and from 1,200 or so subjects provided by 6 global collaborators. Broader findings and caveats from the paper: Clinical and demographic metadata were provided uncurated, with the amount varying by source and participant.

V is clipped by 3 bases and J by 7 bases, and the sequence between their germline boundaries is 15 bases long. The CDR3 sequence holds 14 residues, the cysteine and phenylalanine included. CDR3 DNA only is kept here, 42 bases in frame from base 1. CDR1 is given as LNHDA and CDR2 as SQIVND, both from the germline V gene (reference sequence). TCRbeta CDR3 regions were amplified from genomic DNA using the immunoSEQ Assay, a bias-controlled multiplex PCR. Per the authors' processing: Nucleated cell counts per sample were estimated from amplification of reference gene primers within the assay. To quantify the absolute abundance of each unique TCRbeta CDR3 rearrangement, sequence reads were collapsed and filtered. For each sample, productive Simpson clonality was calculated as the square root of Simpson's diversity index across productive rearrangements. TCRdb mirrors the immuneACCESS table, restricted to in-frame sequences. Some clones are absent from its copies; in checked studies, under half trace to an unresolved V gene, and the reason for the others is unknown. D and trimming were read from the DNA, whereas the V and J calls and clone size are those reported in that table. The sample table lists nearly 300,000 clones, roughly 84% of them with a count of one. The ten largest clones capture more than 1.2% of the sample.

One collaborating source in Seattle enrolled patients during active infection and followed them longitudinally through the course of disease. Each collaborating institution followed its own protocols to collect whole blood in K2EDTA tubes. Collaborator samples were shipped for TCRbeta analysis as frozen whole blood, isolated PBMCs, or DNA extracted from either sample type. In its sample, this clone was seen many times. The antigen it recognizes is unknown. No base quality information exists; no much larger clone differs at one position. The V and J segments used are TRBV19 and TRBJ1-2, with TRBD1 as a weak D call on 6 bases. Sequences were obtained from peripheral blood. The sequence derives from a human donor with COVID-19, enrolled during active disease. The donor label of this sample is uncertain. The CDR3 reads CASSMGRDIGGYTF. Read as DNA, the sequence is TGTGCCAGTAGTATGGGCAGGGACATTGGTGGCTACACCTTC.